These 16 T cell receptor beta chains originate from one sample sequenced in a study of blood T cell repertoires in COVID-19. The protocol was immunoSEQ multiplex PCR, while the TCRdb copy is restricted to in-frame clones and leaves out a portion. The sample lists roughly 120,000 clones, 75% to 85% occurring once. Sequences were obtained from peripheral blood. Every receptor here comes from a woman in her fifties or sixties with acute or convalescent COVID-19.

The rearrangement links TRBV19 to TRBJ2-7; TRBD1 agrees at 9 bases. This CDR3 region has 16 residues. Germline-derived CDR1 and CDR2 are LNHDA and SQIVND (reference sequence). V gave up 3 bases and J gave up 6 bases; unmatched junction bases: 12. The CDR3 reads CASSIVLGTGRSEQYF. CDR3 coding DNA: TGTGCCAGTAGTATCGTCTTGGGGACAGGGAGAAGCGAGCAGTACTTC.

V gene TRBV7-2 combines with J gene TRBJ2-2, with D possibly matching TRBD2 (6 bases). Germline V CDR1 and CDR2: SGHTA, FQGNSA. The V end was cut by 5 bases, the J end by 0 bases, with 7 bases between. This CDR3 comprises 14 residues. CDR3 sequence (DNA): TGTGCCAGCAGCGGGACTGCGAACACCGGGGAGCTGTTTTTT. Protein product: CASSGTANTGELFF.

This chain connects TRBV4-3 to TRBJ2-1, with no clear D. The CDR3 spans 13 residues. V was pared by 0 bases and J by 7 bases, with 7 bases between. Germline CDR1 and CDR2: LGHNA and YSLEER. The CDR3 here is CASSQDSLNEQFF. In nucleotides, the CDR3 is TGCGCCAGCAGCCAAGATTCCCTAAATGAGCAGTTCTTC.

This clone is a singleton in its sample. This rearrangement joins TRBV7-9 to TRBJ1-3; D unclear. Germline V CDR1 and CDR2: SEHNR, FQNEAQ (reference sequence). The CDR3 has 12 amino acids. V gave up 4 bases and J gave up 7 bases, with 8 bases separating them. The CDR3 bases are TGTGCCAGCAGCTACGTCGGGAACACCATATATTTT. It translates to CASSYVGNTIYF.

The J gene is TRBJ2-7, the V gene TRBV12-3 or TRBV12-4; 7 nucleotides align to TRBD1. This CDR3 region has 13 residues. V was clipped by 6 bases and J by 6 bases; unmatched bases: 8. The CDR3, as DNA: TGTGCCAGCAGCTCGAACCGGGACAGCGAGCAGTACTTC. Amino acid sequence: CASSSNRDSEQYF.

The chain is built from TRBV7-2 and TRBJ1-2, with TRBD1 identical over 9 bases. The CDR3 is made up of 13 amino acids. V lost 3 bases and J lost 8; bases outside the gene matches: 4. The V gene's germline CDR1 is SGHTA and CDR2 FQGNSA. The CDR3 nucleotides read TGTGCCAGCAGCTTCGGACAGGGGAGAGGCTACACCTTC. This gives the protein CASSFGQGRGYTF.

CDR3 coding DNA: TGTGCCAGCTCACGCGGGAGAGACCAGGGATCACCCCTCCACTTT. Translating gives CASSRGRDQGSPLHF. V is TRBV18 and J is TRBJ1-6, with a weak D call TRBD1 (5 bases). The CDR3 spans 15 residues. Between the trimmed V and J ends, which lost 4 bases and 10 bases, there was a span of 17 bases. The germline CDR1 and CDR2 sequences are KGHSH and LQKENI.

The CDR3 nucleotides are TGTGCCATCCGACAGGGGGGAAACTATGGCTACACCTTC. It yields the protein CAIRQGGNYGYTF. The chain has TRBV6-5 and TRBJ1-2; 9 bases fit TRBD1. The CDR3 runs 13 residues. Germline CDR1 MNHEY, CDR2 SVGAGI. The J segment lost 2 bases and the V segment lost 10 bases, leaving 5 bases of the junction unmatched.

This sequence joins TRBV5-1 and TRBJ2-7; the match to TRBD2 covers 8 bases. The germline V gene has CDR1 SGHRS and CDR2 YFSETQ. V gave up 4 bases and J gave up 2 bases; unmatched junction bases: 11. CDR3 length equals 16 residues. The CDR3, as DNA: TGCGCCAGCAGCCTACAACCCGGGACTAGGGCCTACGAGCAGTACTTC. Amino acid sequence: CASSLQPGTRAYEQYF.

This clone was seen repeatedly, ten times or more. The chain links TRBV3-1 (or the pseudogene TRBV3-2) to TRBJ1-1, with D unclear. This CDR3 comprises 13 residues. Germline values: CDR1 LGHDT, CDR2 YNNKEL (reference sequence). V was clipped by 3 bases and J by 0 bases, with 5 bases between them. CDR3 in DNA: TGTGCCAGCAGCCAGTACTTGAACACTGAAGCTTTCTTT. It specifies CASSQYLNTEAFF.

V gene TRBV5-4 combines with J gene TRBJ2-5; TRBD2 is a possible D gene (7 bases). Germline V gene lookup returns CDR1 SGHNT and CDR2 YYREEE (reference sequence). There are 13 residues in the CDR3. The V end was cut by 3 bases, the J end by 4 bases, with 10 bases between. The CDR3 DNA is TGTGCCAGCAGCTGGGGGGGGCCAGAGACCCAGTACTTC. It codes for CASSWGGPETQYF.

The chain employs TRBV7-9 and TRBJ2-2, with D tentatively TRBD1 (6 bases). CDR3 length equals 16 residues. Trimming stripped 4 bases from V and 2 bases from J, with 14 bases between. Germline V CDR1 and CDR2: SEHNR, FQNEAQ (reference sequence). CDR3 nucleotides: TGTGCCAGCAGCTGGCCCCGGACAGAAAACACCGGGGAGCTGTTTTTT. Translating gives CASSWPRTENTGELFF.

The genes are TRBV27 and TRBJ2-1; 8 nucleotides align to TRBD2. Per the germline V gene, CDR1 is MNHEY and CDR2 is SMNVEV (reference sequence). Trimming took 5 bases from V and 5 from J; bases not matched to a gene: 17. This CDR3 contains 18 residues. The CDR3 DNA reads as TGTGCCAGCAGTGCACGCCCTCCGGGACTAGGTCAGAACAATGAGCAGTTCTTC. Protein product: CASSARPPGLGQNNEQFF.

CDR3 nucleotide sequence: TGTGCCAGCAGTCCCCCTGGGACAGGGAACACTGAAGCTTTCTTT. This sequence encodes CASSPPGTGNTEAFF. J is TRBJ1-1 and V is TRBV28; 8 positions match TRBD1. Per germline, CDR1 MDHEN and CDR2 SYDVKM. The V segment lost 5 bases and the J segment 1 base; nucleotides outside the gene matches: 6. This CDR3 is built from 15 residues.

Turning to this clone: This sample also contains other DNA sequences that code for the same CDR3. The V call is TRBV5-1, the J call TRBJ1-1; TRBD1 matches 12 bases. CDR3 length: 14 residues. Germline trimming cut 4 bases from V and 8 bases from J; bases unmatched to any gene: 6. Germline assignment: CDR1 SGHRS and CDR2 YFSETQ. CDR3 sequence reads: CASSTGTGGTEAFF. CDR3 in DNA: TGCGCCAGCAGCACCGGGACAGGGGGCACGGAAGCTTTCTTT.

The chain joins TRBV7-3 to TRBJ2-3; D might be TRBD2 (6 bases). The CDR3 totals 14 residues. Germline-derived CDR1 and CDR2 are SGHTA and FQGTGA. Trimming took off 5 bases at V and 14 bases at J, with 23 bases between the two ends. In DNA form, the CDR3 reads TGTGCCAGCAGCCCCGGCTTAGCGGCCGAGGCTCTGTATTTT. Translated: CASSPGLAAEALYF. The full variable domain, with the rest looked up from reference TRBV7-3 and TRBJ2-3, is GAGVSQTPSNKVTEKGKYVELRCDPISGHTALYWYRQSLGQGPEFLIYFQGTGAADDSGLPNDRFFAVRPEGSVSTLKIQRTERGDSAVYLCASSPGLAAEALYFGPGTRLTVL.